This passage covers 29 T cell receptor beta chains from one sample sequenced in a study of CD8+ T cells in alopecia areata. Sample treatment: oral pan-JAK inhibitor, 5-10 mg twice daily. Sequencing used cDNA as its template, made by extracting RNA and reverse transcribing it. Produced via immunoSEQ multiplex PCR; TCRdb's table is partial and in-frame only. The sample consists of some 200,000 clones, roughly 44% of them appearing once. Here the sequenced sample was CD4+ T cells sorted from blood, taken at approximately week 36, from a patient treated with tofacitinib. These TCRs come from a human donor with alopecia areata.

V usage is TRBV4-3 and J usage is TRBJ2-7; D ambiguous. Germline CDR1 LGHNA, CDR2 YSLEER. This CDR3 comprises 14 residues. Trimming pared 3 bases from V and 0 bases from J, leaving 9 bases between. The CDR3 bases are TGCGCCAGCAGCCATCGGTTGGCCTCCTACGAGCAGTACTTC. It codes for CASSHRLASYEQYF.

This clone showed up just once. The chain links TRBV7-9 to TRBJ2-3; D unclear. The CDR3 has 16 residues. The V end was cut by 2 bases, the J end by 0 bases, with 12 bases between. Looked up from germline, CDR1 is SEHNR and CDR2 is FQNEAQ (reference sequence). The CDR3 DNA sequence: TGTGCCAGCAGCTTATTTGAGACTCTAAGCACAGATACGCAGTATTTT. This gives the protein CASSLFETLSTDTQYF.

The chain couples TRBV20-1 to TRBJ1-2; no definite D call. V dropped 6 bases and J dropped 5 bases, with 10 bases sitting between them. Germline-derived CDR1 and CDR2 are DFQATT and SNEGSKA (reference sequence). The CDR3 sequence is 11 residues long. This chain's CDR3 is CSAKVLYGYTF. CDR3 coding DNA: TGCAGTGCCAAGGTTCTTTATGGCTACACCTTC.

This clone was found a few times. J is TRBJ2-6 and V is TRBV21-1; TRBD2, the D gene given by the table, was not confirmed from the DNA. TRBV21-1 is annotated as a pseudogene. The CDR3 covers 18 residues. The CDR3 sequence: CASSKDFRKIDGANVLTF. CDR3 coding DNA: TGTGCCAGCAGCAAGGACTTCAGGAAGATAGACGGGGCCAACGTCCTGACTTTC.

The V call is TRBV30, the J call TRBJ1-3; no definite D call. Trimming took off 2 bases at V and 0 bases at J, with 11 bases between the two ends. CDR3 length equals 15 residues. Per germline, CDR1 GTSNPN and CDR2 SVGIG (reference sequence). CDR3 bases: TGTGCCTGGAGTCCCCCTAGAGTCTCTGGAAACACCATATATTTT. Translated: CAWSPPRVSGNTIYF. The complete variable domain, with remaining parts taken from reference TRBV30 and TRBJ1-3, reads SQTIHQWPATLVQPVGSPLSLECTVEGTSNPNLYWYRQAAGRGLQLLFYSVGIGQISSEVPQNLSASRPQDRQFILSSKKLLLSDSGFYLCAWSPPRVSGNTIYFGEGSWLTVV.

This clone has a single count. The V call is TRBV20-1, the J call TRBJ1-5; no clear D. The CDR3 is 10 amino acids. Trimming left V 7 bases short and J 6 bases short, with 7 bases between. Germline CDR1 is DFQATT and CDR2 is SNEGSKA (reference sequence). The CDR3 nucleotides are TGCAGTGTGGAGAGTCAGCCCCAGCATTTT. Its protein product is CSVESQPQHF.

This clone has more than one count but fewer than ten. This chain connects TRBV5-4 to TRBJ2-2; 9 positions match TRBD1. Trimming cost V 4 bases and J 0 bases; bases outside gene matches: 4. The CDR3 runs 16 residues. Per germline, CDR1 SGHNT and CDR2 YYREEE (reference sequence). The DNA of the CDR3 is TGTGCCAGCAGCGCCTGGACAGGGGCGAACACCGGGGAGCTGTTTTTT. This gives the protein CASSAWTGANTGELFF.

The CDR3 bases are TGTGCCACCAGCCCCCGGAGCTCTGGGGCCAACGTCCTGACTTTC. It encodes CATSPRSSGANVLTF. The rearrangement uses TRBV15 and TRBJ2-6; D is ambiguous. V gave up 5 bases and J gave up 0 bases, with 8 bases separating them. This CDR3 has 15 residues. CDR1 LNHNV and CDR2 YYDKDF come from the germline V gene (reference sequence).

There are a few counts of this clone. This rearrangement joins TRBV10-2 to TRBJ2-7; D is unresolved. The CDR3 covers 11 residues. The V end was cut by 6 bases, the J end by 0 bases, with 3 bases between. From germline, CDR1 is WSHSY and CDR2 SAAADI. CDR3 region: CASRYSYEQYF. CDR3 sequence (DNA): TGCGCCAGCAGATACTCCTACGAGCAGTACTTC.

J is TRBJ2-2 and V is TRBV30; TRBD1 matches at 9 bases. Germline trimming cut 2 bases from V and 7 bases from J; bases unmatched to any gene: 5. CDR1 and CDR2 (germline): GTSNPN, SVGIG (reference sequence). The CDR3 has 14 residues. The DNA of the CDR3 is TGTGCCTGGAGTACGGGACAGGGTATCGGGGAGCTGTTTTTT. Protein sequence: CAWSTGQGIGELFF. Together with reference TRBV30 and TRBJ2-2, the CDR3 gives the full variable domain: SQTIHQWPATLVQPVGSPLSLECTVEGTSNPNLYWYRQAAGRGLQLLFYSVGIGQISSEVPQNLSASRPQDRQFILSSKKLLLSDSGFYLCAWSTGQGIGELFFGEGSRLTVL.

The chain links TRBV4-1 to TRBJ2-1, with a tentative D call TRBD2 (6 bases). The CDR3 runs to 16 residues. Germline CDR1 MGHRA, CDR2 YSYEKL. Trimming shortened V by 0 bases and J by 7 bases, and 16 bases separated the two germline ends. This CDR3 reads CASSQERRWTKNEQFF. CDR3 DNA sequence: TGCGCCAGCAGCCAAGAAAGACGATGGACTAAGAATGAGCAGTTCTTC.

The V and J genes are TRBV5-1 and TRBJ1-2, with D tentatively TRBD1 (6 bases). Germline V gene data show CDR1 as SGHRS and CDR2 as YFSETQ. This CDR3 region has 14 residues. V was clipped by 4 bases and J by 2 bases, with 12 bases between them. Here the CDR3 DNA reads TGCGCCAGCAGCAACCCAGGGGCGAACTATGGCTACACCTTC. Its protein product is CASSNPGANYGYTF.

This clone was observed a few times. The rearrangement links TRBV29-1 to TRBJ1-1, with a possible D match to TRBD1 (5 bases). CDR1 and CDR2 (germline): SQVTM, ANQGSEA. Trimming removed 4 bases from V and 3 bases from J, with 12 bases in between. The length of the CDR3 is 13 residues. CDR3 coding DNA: TGCAGCGTTGCAAAGGGAGGGGACACTGAAGCTTTCTTT. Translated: CSVAKGGDTEAFF.

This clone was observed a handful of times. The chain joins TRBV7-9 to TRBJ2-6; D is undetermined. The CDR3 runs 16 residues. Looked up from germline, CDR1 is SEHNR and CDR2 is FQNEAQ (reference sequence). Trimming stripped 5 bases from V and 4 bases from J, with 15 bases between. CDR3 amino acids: CASSHAPSPGANVLTF. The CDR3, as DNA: TGTGCCAGCAGCCACGCCCCATCCCCCGGGGCCAACGTCCTGACTTTC.

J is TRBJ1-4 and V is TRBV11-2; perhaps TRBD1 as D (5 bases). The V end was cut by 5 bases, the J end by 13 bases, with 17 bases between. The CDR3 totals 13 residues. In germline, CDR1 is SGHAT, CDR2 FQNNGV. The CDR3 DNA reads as TGTGCCAGCAGCCGCCGACAGAATCATAGACTGTTTTTT. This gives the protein CASSRRQNHRLFF.

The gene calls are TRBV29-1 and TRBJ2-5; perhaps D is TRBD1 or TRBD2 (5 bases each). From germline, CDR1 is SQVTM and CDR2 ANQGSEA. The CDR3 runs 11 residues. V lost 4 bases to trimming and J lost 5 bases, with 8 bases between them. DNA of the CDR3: TGCAGCGTTGCTGAGGGGGAGACCCAGTACTTC. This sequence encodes CSVAEGETQYF.

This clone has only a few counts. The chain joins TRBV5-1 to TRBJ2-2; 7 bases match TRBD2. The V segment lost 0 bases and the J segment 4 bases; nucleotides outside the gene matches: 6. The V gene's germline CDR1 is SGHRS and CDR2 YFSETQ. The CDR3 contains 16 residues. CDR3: CASSLVGGSFTGELFF. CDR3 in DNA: TGCGCCAGCAGCTTGGTTGGCGGGAGTTTCACCGGGGAGCTGTTTTTT.

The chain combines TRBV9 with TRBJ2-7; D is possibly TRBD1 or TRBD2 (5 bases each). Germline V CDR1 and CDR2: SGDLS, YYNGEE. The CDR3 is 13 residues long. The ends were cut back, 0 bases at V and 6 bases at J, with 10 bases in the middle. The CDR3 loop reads CASSVGGLSEQYF. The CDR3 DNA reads TGTGCCAGCAGCGTAGGGGGGTTAAGCGAGCAGTACTTC.

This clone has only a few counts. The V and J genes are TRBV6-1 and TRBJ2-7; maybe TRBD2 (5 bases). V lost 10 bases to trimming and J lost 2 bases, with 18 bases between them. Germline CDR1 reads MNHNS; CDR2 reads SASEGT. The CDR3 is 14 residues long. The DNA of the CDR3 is TGTGCCATACAACTAGTGGCGCTACCCTACGAGCAGTACTTC. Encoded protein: CAIQLVALPYEQYF.

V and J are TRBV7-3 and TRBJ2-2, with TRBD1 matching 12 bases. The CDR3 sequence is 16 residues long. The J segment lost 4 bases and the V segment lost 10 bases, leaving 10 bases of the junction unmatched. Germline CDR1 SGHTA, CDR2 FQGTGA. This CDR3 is CATGTGGIRGTGELFF. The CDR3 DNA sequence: TGTGCCACCGGGACAGGGGGCATTAGAGGCACCGGGGAGCTGTTTTTT. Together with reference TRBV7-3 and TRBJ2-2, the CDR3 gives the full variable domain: GAGVSQTPSNKVTEKGKYVELRCDPISGHTALYWYRQSLGQGPEFLIYFQGTGAADDSGLPNDRFFAVRPEGSVSTLKIQRTERGDSAVYLCATGTGGIRGTGELFFGEGSRLTVL.

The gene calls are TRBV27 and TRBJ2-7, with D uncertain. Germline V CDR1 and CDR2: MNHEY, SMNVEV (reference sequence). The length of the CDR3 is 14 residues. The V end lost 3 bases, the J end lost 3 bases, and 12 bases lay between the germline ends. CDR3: CASSFGKTYYEQYF. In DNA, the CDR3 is TGTGCCAGCAGTTTTGGCAAGACCTACTACGAGCAGTACTTC.

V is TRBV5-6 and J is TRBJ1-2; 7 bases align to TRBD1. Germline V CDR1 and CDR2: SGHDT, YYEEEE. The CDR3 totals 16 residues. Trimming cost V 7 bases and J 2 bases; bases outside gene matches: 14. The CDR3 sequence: CASGPKGAGTNYGYTF. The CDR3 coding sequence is TGTGCCAGCGGCCCAAAGGGGGCAGGGACGAACTATGGCTACACCTTC.

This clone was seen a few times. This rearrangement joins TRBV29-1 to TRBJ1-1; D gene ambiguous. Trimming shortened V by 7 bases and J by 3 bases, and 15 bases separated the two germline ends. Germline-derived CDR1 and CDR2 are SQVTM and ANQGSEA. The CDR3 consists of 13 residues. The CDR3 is CSGAPRTDTEAFF. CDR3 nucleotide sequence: TGCAGCGGGGCCCCCCGGACGGACACTGAAGCTTTCTTT.

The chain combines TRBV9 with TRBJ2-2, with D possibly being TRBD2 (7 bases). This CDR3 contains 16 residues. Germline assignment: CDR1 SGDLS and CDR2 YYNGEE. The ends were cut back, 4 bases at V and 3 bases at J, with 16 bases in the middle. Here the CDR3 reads CASSPRGGADTGELFF. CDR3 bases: TGTGCCAGCAGCCCTAGGGGGGGGGCGGACACCGGGGAGCTGTTTTTT.

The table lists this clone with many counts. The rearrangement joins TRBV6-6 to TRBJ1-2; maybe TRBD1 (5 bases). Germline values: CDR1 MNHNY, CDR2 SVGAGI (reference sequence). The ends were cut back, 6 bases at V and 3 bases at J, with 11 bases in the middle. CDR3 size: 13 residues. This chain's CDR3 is CASRGSGDYGYTF. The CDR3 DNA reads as TGTGCCAGCAGAGGGTCGGGGGACTATGGCTACACCTTC.

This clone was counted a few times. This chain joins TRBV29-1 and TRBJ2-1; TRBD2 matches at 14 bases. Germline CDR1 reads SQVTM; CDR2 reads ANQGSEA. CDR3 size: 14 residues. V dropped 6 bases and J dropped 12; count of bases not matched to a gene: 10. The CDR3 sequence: CSVSGTSGSQGQFF. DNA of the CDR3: TGCAGCGTCTCCGGGACTAGCGGGAGTCAGGGGCAGTTCTTC.

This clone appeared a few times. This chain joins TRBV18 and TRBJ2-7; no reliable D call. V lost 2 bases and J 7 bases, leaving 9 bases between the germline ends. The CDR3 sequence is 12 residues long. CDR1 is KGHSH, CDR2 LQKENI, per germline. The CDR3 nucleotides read TGTGCCAGCTCACCAGCCGGTCAGGAGCAGTACTTC. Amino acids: CASSPAGQEQYF. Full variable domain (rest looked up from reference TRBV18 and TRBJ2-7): NAGVMQNPRHLVRRRGQEARLRCSPMKGHSHVYWYRQLPEEGLKFMVYLQKENIIDESGMPKERFSAEFPKEGPSILRIQQVVRGDSAAYFCASSPAGQEQYFGPGTRLTVT.

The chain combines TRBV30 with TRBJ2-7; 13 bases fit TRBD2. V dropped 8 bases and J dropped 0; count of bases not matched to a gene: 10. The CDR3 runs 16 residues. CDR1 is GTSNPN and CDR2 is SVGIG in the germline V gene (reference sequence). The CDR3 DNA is TGTGCCGCCTCGTGGGGACTAGCGGGACGCTCCTACGAGCAGTACTTC. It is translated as CAASWGLAGRSYEQYF.

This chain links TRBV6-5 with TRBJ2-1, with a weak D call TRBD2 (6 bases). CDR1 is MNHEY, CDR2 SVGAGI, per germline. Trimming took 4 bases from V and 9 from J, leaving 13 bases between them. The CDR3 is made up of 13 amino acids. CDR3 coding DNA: TGTGCCAGCAGTTTGACGCGGGGCGCTGAGCAGTTCTTC. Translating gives CASSLTRGAEQFF.